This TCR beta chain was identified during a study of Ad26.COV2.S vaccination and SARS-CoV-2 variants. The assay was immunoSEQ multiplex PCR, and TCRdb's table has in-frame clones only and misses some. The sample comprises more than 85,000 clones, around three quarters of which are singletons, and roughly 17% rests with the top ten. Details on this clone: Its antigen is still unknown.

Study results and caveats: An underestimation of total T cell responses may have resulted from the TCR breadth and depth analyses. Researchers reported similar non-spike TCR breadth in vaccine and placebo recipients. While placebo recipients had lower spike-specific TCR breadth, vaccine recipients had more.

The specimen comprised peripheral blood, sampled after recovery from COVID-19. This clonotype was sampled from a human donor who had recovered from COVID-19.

The CDR3 here is CASTDARYTEAFF. The DNA of the CDR3 is TGTGCCAGTACCGATGCGAGGTACACTGAAGCTTTCTTT. The gene calls are TRBV19 and TRBJ1-1; D is unclear. The V gene's germline CDR1 is LNHDA and CDR2 SQIVND (reference sequence). This CDR3 is 13 amino acids long. V lost 7 bases to trimming and J lost 3 bases, with 12 bases between them.